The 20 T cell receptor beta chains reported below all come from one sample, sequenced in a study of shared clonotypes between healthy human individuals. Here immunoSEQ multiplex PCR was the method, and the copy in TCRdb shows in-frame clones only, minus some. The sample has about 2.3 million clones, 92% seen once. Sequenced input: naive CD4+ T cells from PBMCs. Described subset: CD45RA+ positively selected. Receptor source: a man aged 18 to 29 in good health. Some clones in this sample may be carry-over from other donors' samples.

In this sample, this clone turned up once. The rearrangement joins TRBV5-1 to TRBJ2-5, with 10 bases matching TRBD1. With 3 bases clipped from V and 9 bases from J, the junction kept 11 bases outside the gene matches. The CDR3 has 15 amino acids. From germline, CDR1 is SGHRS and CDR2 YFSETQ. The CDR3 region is CASSSRDRGQVAQYF. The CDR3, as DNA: TGCGCCAGCAGCTCCCGGGACAGGGGTCAGGTGGCCCAGTACTTC.

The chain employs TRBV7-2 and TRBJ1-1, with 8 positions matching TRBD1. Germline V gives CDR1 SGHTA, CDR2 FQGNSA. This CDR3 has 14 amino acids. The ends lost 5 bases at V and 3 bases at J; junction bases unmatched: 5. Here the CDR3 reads CASSAGGGYTEAFF. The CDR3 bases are TGTGCCAGCAGCGCAGGGGGCGGGTACACTGAAGCTTTCTTT.

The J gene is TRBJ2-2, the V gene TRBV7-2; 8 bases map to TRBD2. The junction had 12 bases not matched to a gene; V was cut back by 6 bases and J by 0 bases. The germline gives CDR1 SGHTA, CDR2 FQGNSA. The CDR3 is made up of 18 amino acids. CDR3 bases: TGTGCCAGCAGGTTCCCGGGGGGGGCCCTATCGAACACCGGGGAGCTGTTTTTT. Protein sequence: CASRFPGGALSNTGELFF.

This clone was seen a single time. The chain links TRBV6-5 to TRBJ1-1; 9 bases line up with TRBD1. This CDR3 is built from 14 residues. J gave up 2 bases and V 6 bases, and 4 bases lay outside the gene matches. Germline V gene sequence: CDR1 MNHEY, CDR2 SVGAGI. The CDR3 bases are TGTGCCAGCAGCCGGGACAGGGCTAACACTGAAGCTTTCTTT. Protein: CASSRDRANTEAFF.

This chain's CDR3 is CSVVIRQSSYEQYF. The CDR3 DNA sequence: TGCAGCGTTGTTATCCGCCAGAGCTCCTACGAGCAGTACTTC. The chain has TRBV29-1 and TRBJ2-7, with unresolved D. The CDR3 contains 14 residues. Germline CDR1 and CDR2: SQVTM and ANQGSEA. Trimming removed 4 bases at V and 0 bases at J, with 13 bases between.

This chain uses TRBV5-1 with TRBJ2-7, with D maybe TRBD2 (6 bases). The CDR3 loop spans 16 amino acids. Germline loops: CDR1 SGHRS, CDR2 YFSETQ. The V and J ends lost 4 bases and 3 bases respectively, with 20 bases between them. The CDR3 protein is CASSREPPLAYYEQYF. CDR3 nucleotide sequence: TGCGCCAGCAGCCGCGAACCCCCACTAGCTTACTACGAGCAGTACTTC.

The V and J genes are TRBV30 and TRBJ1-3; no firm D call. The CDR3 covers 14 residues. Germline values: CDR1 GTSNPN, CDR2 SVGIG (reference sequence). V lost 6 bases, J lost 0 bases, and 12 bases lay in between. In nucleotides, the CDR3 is TGTGCCTGCCTCCCTCTGGGCTCTGGAAACACCATATATTTT. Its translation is CACLPLGSGNTIYF.

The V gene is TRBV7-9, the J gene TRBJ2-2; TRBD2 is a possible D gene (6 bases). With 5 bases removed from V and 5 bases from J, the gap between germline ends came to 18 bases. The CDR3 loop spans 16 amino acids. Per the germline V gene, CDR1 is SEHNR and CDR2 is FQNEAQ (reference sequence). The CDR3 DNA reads TGTGCCAGCAGCCCCCGGGGTAGCGGTGGAACCGGGGAGCTGTTTTTT. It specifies CASSPRGSGGTGELFF.

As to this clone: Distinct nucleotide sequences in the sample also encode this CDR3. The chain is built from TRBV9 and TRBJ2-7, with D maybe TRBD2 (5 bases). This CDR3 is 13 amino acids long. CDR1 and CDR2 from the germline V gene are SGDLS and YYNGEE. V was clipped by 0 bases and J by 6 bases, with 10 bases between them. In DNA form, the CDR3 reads TGTGCCAGCAGCGTAGTGGGAGTCGGCGAGCAGTACTTC. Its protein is CASSVVGVGEQYF.

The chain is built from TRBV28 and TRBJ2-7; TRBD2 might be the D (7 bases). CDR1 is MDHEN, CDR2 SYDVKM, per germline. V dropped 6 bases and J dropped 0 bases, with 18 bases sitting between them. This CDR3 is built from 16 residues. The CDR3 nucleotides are TGTGCCAGCAGGATCGGGGGGCCTACTTCCTCCTACGAGCAGTACTTC. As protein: CASRIGGPTSSYEQYF.

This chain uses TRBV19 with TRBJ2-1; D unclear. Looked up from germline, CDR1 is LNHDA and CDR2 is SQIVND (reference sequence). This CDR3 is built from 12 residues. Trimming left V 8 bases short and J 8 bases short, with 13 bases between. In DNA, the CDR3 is TGTGCCAGTGCCCTTAGGTTGGATGAGCAGTTCTTC. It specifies CASALRLDEQFF. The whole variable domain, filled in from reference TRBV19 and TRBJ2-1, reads DGGITQSPKYLFRKEGQNVTLSCEQNLNHDAMYWYRQDPGQGLRLIYYSQIVNDFQKGDIAEGYSVSREKKESFPLTVTSAQKNPTAFYLCASALRLDEQFFGPGTRLTVL.

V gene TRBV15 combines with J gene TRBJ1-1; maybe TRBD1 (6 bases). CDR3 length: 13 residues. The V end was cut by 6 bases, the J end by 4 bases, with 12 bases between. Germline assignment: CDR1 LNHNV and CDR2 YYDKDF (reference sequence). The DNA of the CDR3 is TGTGCCACCAGACCTACAGGGTTCACTGAAGCTTTCTTT. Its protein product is CATRPTGFTEAFF.

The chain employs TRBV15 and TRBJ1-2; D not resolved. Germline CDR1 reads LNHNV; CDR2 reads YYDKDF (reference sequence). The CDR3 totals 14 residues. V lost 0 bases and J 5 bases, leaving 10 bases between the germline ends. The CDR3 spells CATSRDPQEYGYTF. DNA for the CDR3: TGTGCCACCAGCAGAGATCCCCAGGAATATGGCTACACCTTC.

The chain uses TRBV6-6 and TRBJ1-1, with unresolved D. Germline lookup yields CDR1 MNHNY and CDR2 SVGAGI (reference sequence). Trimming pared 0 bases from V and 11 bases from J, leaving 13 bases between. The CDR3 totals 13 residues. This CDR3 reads CASSYSIGEGAFF. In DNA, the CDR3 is TGTGCCAGCAGTTACTCGATAGGTGAGGGTGCTTTCTTT.

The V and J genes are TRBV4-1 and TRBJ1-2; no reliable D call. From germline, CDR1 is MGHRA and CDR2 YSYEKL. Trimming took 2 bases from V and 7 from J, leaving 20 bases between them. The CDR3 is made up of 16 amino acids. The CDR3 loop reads CASSQSFYWDKPGYTF. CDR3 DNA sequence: TGCGCCAGCAGCCAATCTTTCTACTGGGATAAACCTGGCTACACCTTC.

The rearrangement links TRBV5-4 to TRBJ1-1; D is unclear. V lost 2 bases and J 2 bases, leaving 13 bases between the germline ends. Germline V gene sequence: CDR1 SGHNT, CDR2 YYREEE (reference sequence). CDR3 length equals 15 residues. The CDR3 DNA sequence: TGTGCCAGCAGCTTTTTGGGGAAGGCCAACACTGAAGCTTTCTTT. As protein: CASSFLGKANTEAFF.

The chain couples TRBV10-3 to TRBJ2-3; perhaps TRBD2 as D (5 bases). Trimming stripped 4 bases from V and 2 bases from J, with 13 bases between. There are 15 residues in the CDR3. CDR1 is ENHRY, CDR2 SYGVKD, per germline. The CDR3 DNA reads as TGTGCCATCAGTGGTCTAGCTTCGAACACAGATACGCAGTATTTT. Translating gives CAISGLASNTDTQYF.

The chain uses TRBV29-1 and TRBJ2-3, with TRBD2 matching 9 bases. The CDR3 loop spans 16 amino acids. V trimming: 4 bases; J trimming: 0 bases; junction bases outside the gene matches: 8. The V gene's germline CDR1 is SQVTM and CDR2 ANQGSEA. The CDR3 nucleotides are TGCAGCGTTGGCGGAGCTAGCGGGAAAAGCACAGATACGCAGTATTTT. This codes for CSVGGASGKSTDTQYF.

The CDR3 reads CASSLEQSHGYTF. For the CDR3, the DNA is TGTGCCAGCAGCTTAGAACAGAGCCATGGCTACACCTTC. The chain joins TRBV7-3 to TRBJ1-2, with no clear D. Germline-derived CDR1 and CDR2 are SGHTA and FQGTGA. The V end was cut by 2 bases, the J end by 6 bases, with 10 bases between. The CDR3 consists of 13 residues.

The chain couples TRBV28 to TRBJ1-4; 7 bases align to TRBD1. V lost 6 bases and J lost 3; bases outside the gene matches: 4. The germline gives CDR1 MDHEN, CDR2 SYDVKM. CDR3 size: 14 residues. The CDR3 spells CASRYQGANEKLFF. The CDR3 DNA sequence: TGTGCCAGCAGATATCAGGGGGCTAATGAAAAACTGTTTTTT.